A selection of T cell receptor beta chains follows, all from one sample in a study of identifying expanded T cells in peripheral blood. The data were produced by immunoSEQ multiplex PCR, yet TCRdb's version contains in-frame clones alone and is incomplete. The sample has more than 85,000 clones, about 88% seen once; the top ten hold just under 8.5%. The source material was blood. These receptors were obtained from a person aged 18 to 70 in good health. CDR3s include the opening cysteine and the closing phenylalanine or tryptophan. The order of the fields is J gene, V gene, CDR3 protein.

TRBJ2-7 | TRBV7-9 | CASSLALGTGGREQYF
TRBJ1-2 | TRBV5-1 | CASSLVSIDTYGYTF
TRBJ2-3 | TRBV18 | CASSPTVGGSTDTQYF
TRBJ2-1 | TRBV7-9 | CASQPIRGQGGYNEQFF
TRBJ2-1 | TRBV7-6 | CASSLRTSSYNEQFF
TRBJ1-2 | TRBV5-4 | CASSAGQGYYGYTF
TRBJ1-2 | TRBV6-1 | CASRSGTSENYGYTF
TRBJ1-5 | TRBV18 | CASSPGTGNNQPQHF
TRBJ2-5 | TRBV5-4 | CASSLEPFAAPQETQYF
TRBJ1-2 | TRBV19 | CASSIKGGGDGYTF
TRBJ2-7 | TRBV11-3 | CASSMGSSYEQYF
TRBJ2-3 | TRBV13 | CASSRTGNPGDTQYF
TRBJ2-1 | TRBV7-2 | CASSPDLNYNEQFF
TRBJ1-4 | TRBV5-1 | CASRFTGATNEKLFF
TRBJ1-1 | TRBV7-7 | CASSSSRAAEAFF
TRBJ1-1 | TRBV4-1 | CASSHPDRTGGGSEAFF
TRBJ2-1 | TRBV12-5 | CASGLARTGTDHSYEQFF
TRBJ1-3 | TRBV5-1 | CASSLGPGDTIYF
TRBJ2-5 | TRBV28 | CASSPSGRVGETQYF
TRBJ1-4 | TRBV9 | CASSQVEGGGNEKLFF
TRBJ2-7 | TRBV28 | CASSLRTGYYYEQYF
TRBJ2-5 | TRBV18 | CASSQGSGSQTQYF
TRBJ2-3 | TRBV7-9 | CASSPDGGSKKDTQYF
TRBJ2-5 | TRBV10-2 | CASSAGGQETQYF
TRBJ1-5 | TRBV19 | CANKDGNSNQPQHF
TRBJ1-5 | TRBV10-1 | CASSEPPRGQPQHF
TRBJ2-5 | TRBV9 | CASSPMLGAGETQYF
TRBJ1-1 | TRBV18 | CASSPIDTYTEAFF
TRBJ2-1 | TRBV7-8 | CASSLTSGLTYNEQFF
TRBJ2-5 | TRBV10-1 | CASSALTSGRWETQYF
TRBJ2-4 | TRBV28 | CASSSPRDRRGAKNIQYF
TRBJ1-1 | TRBV14 | CASSLQANTEAFF
TRBJ2-7 | TRBV7-2 | CASSLFRYEQYF
TRBJ1-1 | TRBV28 | CATWRGAGEAFF
TRBJ1-2 | TRBV5-1 | CASSLGISTNYGYTF
TRBJ2-5 | TRBV11-2 | CASSEKTETQYF
TRBJ1-2 | TRBV4-3 | CASSQDRGGSYGYTF
TRBJ1-3 | TRBV6-5 | CASSGTAGNTIYF
TRBJ2-7 | TRBV27 | CASSFISGGPLEQYF
TRBJ2-1 | TRBV27 | CASSRDGRYNEQFF
TRBJ1-3 | TRBV28 | CASSGDGRNTIYF
TRBJ1-3 | TRBV7-2 | CASSLSSPNSGNTIYF
TRBJ1-3 | TRBV6-6 | CASSYRAHTIYF
TRBJ1-4 | TRBV6-5 | CASSYYRATNEKLFF
TRBJ1-1 | TRBV19 | CASSKSPTMDTEAFF
TRBJ2-1 | TRBV29-1 | CSLGPNEQFF
TRBJ2-2 | TRBV4-2 | CASSLLAGEGELFF
TRBJ2-5 | TRBV10-3 | CAISESSGGNQETQYF
TRBJ1-6 | TRBV5-1 | CASSLESGYRSPLHF
TRBJ2-7 | TRBV9 | CASSPRGGGADYEQYF
TRBJ2-2 | TRBV7-8 | CASNPLRTPNTGELFF
TRBJ2-2 | TRBV28 | CASSFNYNTGELFF
TRBJ2-5 | TRBV7-6 | CASSLVHTGETQYF
TRBJ1-4 | TRBV7-2 | CASSLEGPGGREKLFF
TRBJ2-2 | TRBV7-3 | CASSSSGGLAGVGTGELFF
TRBJ2-5 | TRBV5-1 | CASAETSVFQETQYF
TRBJ1-4 | TRBV28 | CASSLSATGNEKLFF